This T cell receptor (beta chain) originates from a study of cytomegalovirus exposure and HLA in healthy donors. Overall study: An earlier analysis identified 120 million or so unique TCR beta sequences in about 170 million T cells. General study findings and limits: Common viral pathogens (according to a later analysis) appeared linked to several of the most significant clusters. Being productive about 87% or about 30% of the time was typical of most TCR beta V segments in an earlier analysis. It has been reported that TCR beta sequences accurately predicted the HLA-A and HLA-B alleles of most subjects.

This CDR3 is built from 13 residues. The germline V gene has CDR1 LGHNT and CDR2 FRNRAP. V trimming: 6 bases; J trimming: 2 bases; junction bases outside the gene matches: 1. The table lists this clone with a few counts. Its antigen is unknown. This PCR relied on a set of 60 Vbeta primers and 13 Jbeta primers. Only in-frame clones appear in the TCRdb table, and some are missing; sequencing was by immunoSEQ multiplex PCR. In the table there are 100,000 to 150,000 clones, roughly 72% of which are singletons. Sequenced: PBMCs. J is TRBJ1-3 and V is TRBV12-5; 7 bases align to TRBD1. The source of this sequence is a woman aged 45 to 65 in good health and CMV-seropositive. As DNA, the CDR3 is TGTGCTAGTGGAGGACAGGCTGGAAACACCATATATTTT. Its protein product is CASGGQAGNTIYF.